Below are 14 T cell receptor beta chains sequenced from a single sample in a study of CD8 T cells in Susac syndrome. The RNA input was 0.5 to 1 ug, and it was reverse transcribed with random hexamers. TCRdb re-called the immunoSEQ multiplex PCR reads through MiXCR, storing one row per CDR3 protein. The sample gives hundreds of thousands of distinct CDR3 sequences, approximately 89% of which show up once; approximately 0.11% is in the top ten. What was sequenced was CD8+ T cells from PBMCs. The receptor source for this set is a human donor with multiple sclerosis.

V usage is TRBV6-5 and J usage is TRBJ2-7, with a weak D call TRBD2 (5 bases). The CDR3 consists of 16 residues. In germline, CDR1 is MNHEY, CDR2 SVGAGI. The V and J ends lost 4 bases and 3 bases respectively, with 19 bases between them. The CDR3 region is CASSSPAREVFYEQYF. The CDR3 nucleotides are TGTGCCAGCAGTTCCCCCGCCCGGGAAGTGTTCTACGAGCAGTACTTC.

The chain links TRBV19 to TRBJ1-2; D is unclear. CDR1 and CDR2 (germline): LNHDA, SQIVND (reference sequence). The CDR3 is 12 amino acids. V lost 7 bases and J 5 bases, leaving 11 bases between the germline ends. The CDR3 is CASIGVPYGYTF. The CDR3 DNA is TGTGCCAGTATTGGGGTACCTTATGGCTACACCTTC. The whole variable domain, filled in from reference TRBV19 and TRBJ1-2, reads DGGITQSPKYLFRKEGQNVTLSCEQNLNHDAMYWYRQDPGQGLRLIYYSQIVNDFQKGDIAEGYSVSREKKESFPLTVTSAQKNPTAFYLCASIGVPYGYTFGSGTRLTVV.

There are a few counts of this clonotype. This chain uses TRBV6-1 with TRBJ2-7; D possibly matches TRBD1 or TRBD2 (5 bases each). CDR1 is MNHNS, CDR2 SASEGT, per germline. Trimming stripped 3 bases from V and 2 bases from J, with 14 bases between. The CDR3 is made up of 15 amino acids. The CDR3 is CASSELGERAYEQYF. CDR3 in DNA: TGTGCCAGCAGTGAGTTGGGGGAGAGGGCCTACGAGCAGTACTTC.

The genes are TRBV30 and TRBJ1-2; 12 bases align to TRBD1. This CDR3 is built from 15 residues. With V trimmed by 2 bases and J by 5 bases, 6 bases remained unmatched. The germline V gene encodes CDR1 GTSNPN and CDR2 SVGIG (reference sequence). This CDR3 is CAWSMGQGADYGYTF. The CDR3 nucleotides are TGTGCCTGGAGTATGGGACAGGGGGCAGATTATGGCTACACCTTC. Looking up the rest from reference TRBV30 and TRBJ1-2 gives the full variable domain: SQTIHQWPATLVQPVGSPLSLECTVEGTSNPNLYWYRQAAGRGLQLLFYSVGIGQISSEVPQNLSASRPQDRQFILSSKKLLLSDSGFYLCAWSMGQGADYGYTFGSGTRLTVV.

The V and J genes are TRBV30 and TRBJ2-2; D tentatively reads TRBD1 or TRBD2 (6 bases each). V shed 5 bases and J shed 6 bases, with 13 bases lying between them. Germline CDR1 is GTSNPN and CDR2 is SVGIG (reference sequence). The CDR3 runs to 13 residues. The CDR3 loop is CAWADGGPGELFF. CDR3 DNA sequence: TGTGCCTGGGCCGACGGGGGCCCCGGGGAGCTGTTTTTT. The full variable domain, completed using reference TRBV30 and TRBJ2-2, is SQTIHQWPATLVQPVGSPLSLECTVEGTSNPNLYWYRQAAGRGLQLLFYSVGIGQISSEVPQNLSASRPQDRQFILSSKKLLLSDSGFYLCAWADGGPGELFFGEGSRLTVL.

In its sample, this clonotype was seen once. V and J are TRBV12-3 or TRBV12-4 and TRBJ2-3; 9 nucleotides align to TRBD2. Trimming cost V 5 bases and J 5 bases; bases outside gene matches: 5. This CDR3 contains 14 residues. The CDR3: CASSQAGGIDTQYF. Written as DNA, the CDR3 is TGTGCCAGCAGTCAAGCGGGAGGCATAGATACGCAGTATTTT.

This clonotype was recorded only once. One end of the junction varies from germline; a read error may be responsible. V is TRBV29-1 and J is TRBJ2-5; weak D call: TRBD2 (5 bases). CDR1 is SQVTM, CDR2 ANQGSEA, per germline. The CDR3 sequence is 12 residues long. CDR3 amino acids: CSVDDLEETQCF. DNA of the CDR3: TGCAGCGTTGACGATTTGGAGGAGACCCAGTGCTTC.

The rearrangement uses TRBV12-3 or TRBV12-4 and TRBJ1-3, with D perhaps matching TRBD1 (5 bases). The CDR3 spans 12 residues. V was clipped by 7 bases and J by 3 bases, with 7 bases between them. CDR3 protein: CASIQGGNTIYF. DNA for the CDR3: TGTGCCAGCATCCAGGGTGGAAACACCATATATTTT.

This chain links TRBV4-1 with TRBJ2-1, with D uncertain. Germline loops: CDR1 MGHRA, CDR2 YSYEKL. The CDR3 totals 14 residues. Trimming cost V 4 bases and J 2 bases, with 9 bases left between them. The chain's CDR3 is CASSLPLAYNEQFF. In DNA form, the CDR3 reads TGCGCCAGCAGCCTGCCTCTGGCCTACAATGAGCAGTTCTTC.

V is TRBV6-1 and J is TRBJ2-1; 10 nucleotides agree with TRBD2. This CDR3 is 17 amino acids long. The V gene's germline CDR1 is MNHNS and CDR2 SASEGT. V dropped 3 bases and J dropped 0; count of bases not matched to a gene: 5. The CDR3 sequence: CASSELAGADSYNEQFF. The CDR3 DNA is TGTGCCAGCAGTGAGCTAGCGGGAGCCGACTCCTACAATGAGCAGTTCTTC.

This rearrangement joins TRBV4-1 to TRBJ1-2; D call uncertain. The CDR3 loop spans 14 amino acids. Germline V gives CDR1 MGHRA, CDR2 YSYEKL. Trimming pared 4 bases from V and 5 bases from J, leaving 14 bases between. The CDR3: CASSPVWVGYGYTF. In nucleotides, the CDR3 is TGCGCCAGCAGCCCCGTGTGGGTAGGGTATGGCTACACCTTC.

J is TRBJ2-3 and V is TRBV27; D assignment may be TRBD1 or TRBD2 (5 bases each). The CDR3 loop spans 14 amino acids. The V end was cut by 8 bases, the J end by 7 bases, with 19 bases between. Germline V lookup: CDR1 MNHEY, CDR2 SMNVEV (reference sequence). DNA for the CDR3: TGTGCCAGCCGTACCGGGACCTTACTTAATACGCAGTATTTT. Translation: CASRTGTLLNTQYF.

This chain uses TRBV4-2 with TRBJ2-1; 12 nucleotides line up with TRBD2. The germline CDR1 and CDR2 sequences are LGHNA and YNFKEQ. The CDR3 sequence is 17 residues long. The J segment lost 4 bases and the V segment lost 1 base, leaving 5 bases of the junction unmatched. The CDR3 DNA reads TGTGCCAGCAGCCAAGGACTAGCGGGAGCTCGGTACAATGAGCAGTTCTTC. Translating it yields CASSQGLAGARYNEQFF.

CDR3 bases: TGTGCCAGCAGTTTCCCGGGGGGTGGGGAGCTGTTTTTT. As protein: CASSFPGGGELFF. The chain joins TRBV12-3 or TRBV12-4 to TRBJ2-2; TRBD2 agrees at 7 bases. The CDR3 runs to 13 residues. Losses at the gene ends were 3 bases for V and 8 bases for J; bases not matched to a gene: 3.